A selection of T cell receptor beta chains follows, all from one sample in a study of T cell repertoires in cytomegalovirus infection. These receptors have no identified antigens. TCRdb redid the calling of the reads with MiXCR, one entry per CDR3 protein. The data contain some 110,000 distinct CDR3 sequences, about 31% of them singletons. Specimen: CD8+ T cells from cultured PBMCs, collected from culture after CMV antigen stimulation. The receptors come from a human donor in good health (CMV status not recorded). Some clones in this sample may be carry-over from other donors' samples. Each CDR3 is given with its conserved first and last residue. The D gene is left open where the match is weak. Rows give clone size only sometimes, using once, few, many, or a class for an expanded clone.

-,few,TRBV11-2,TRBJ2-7,CASSGDSSSYEQYF,TGTGCCAGCAGCGGGGACTCCAGCTCCTACGAGCAGTACTTC
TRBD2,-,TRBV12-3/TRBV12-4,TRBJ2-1,CASSSGLAGAYNEQFF,TGTGCCAGCAGCTCGGGACTAGCGGGGGCCTACAATGAGCAGTTCTTC
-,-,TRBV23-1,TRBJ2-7,CASSHYTGTPYEQYF,TGCGCCAGCAGTCATTATACCGGGACACCGTACGAGCAGTACTTC
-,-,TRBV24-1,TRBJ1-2,CTTSDSTGGNYGYTF,TGTACCACCAGTGATTCGACGGGGGGGAACTATGGCTACACCTTC
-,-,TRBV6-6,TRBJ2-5,CASSYSDPPEGTQYF,TGTGCCAGCAGTTACTCCGACCCCCCCGAAGGGACCCAGTACTTC
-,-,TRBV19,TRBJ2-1,CASSSSADNEQFF,TGTGCCAGTAGTTCCTCGGCCGACAATGAGCAGTTCTTC
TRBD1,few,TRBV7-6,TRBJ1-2,CASSTPLGTGGDYGYTF,TGTGCCAGCAGCACCCCCCTCGGGACAGGGGGCGACTATGGCTACACCTTC
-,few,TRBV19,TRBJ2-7,CASSMAGSYEQYF,TGTGCCAGTAGTATGGCCGGATCCTACGAGCAGTACTTC
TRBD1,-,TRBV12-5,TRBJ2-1,CASGVPGQGLYNEQFF,TGTGCTAGTGGGGTGCCGGGACAGGGGTTATACAATGAGCAGTTCTTC
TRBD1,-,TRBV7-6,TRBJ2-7,CASSKNRGGSYEQYF,TGTGCCAGCAGCAAGAACAGGGGTGGCTCCTACGAGCAGTACTTC
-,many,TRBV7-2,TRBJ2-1,CASSLAGGLYNEQFF,TGTGCCAGCAGCTTAGCGGGGGGCCTCTACAATGAGCAGTTCTTC
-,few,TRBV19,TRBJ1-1,CASSIGFGDTEAFF,TGTGCCAGTAGTATAGGGTTCGGGGACACTGAAGCTTTCTTT
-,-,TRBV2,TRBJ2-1,CATSINEQFF,TGTGCCACCTCAATCAATGAGCAGTTCTTC
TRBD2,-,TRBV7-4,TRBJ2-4,CASSGRTSSGKNIQYF,TGTGCCAGCAGCGGAAGGACTAGCTCTGGCAAAAACATTCAGTACTTC
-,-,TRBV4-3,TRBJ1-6,CASSQSGGLTNSPLHF,TGCGCCAGCAGCCAGAGTGGGGGACTTACGAATTCACCCCTCCACTTT
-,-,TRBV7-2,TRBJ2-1,CASSQLVIEQFF,TGTGCCAGCAGCCAACTCGTCATTGAGCAGTTCTTC
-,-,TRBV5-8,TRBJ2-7,CASSFLRGGTYEQYF,TGTGCCAGCAGCTTTCTGAGGGGGGGCACCTACGAGCAGTACTTC
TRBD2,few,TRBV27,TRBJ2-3,CASSPASGGANTQYF,TGTGCCAGCAGCCCAGCTAGCGGGGGGGCAAATACGCAGTATTTT
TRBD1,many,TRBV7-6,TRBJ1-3,CASSPWTGNREGNTIYF,TGTGCCAGCAGCCCTTGGACAGGGAACCGCGAAGGAAACACCATATATTTT
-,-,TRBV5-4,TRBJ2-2,CASSWGTGYAGELFF,TGTGCCAGCAGCTGGGGTACAGGATATGCCGGGGAGCTGTTTTTT
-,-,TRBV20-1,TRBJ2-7,CSARGPRDLSYEQYF,TGCAGTGCTAGGGGACCGAGGGATCTCTCCTACGAGCAGTACTTC
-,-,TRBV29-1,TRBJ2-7,CSAGPVGPREQYF,TGCAGCGCAGGACCGGTTGGTCCTAGGGAGCAGTACTTC
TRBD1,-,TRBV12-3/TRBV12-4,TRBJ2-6,CASCDRGPGANVLTF,TGTGCCAGCTGTGACAGGGGGCCGGGGGCCAACGTCCTGACTTTC
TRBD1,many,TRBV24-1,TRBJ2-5,CATSDGDSREVETQYF,TGTGCCACCAGTGATGGGGACAGCCGCGAGGTAGAGACCCAGTACTTC
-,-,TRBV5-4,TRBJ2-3,CASSLEMGEGADTQYF,TGTGCCAGCAGCTTGGAGATGGGGGAAGGAGCAGATACGCAGTATTTT
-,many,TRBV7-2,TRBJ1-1,CASSTGSFF,TGTGCCAGCAGCACAGGTTCTTTCTTT
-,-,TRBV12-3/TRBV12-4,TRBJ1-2,CASSLVRVDGYTF,TGTGCCAGCAGTTTAGTCAGGGTTGATGGCTACACCTTC
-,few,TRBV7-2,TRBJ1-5,CASSLQSNQPQHF,TGTGCCAGCAGCCTACAGAGCAATCAGCCCCAGCATTTT
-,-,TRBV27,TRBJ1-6,CASGVYGDSPLHF,TGTGCCAGCGGGGTATACGGGGATTCACCCCTCCACTTT
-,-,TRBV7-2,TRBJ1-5,CASSLDSNQPQHF,TGTGCCAGCAGCTTAGATAGCAATCAGCCCCAGCATTTT
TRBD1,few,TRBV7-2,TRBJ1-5,CASSLGTGVSQHF,TGTGCCAGCAGCTTAGGGACAGGCGTATCCCAGCATTTT
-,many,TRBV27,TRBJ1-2,CASSSRPGDSIGGYTF,TGTGCCAGCAGTTCCCGGCCCGGGGACTCCATCGGGGGCTACACCTTC